This TCR beta chain derives from a study of cytomegalovirus exposure and HLA in healthy donors. CDR3 length: 12 residues. V was clipped by 3 bases and J by 0 bases, with 3 bases between them. Germline CDR1 is SGHRS and CDR2 is YFSETQ. Use of 60 Vbeta and 13 Jbeta primers characterized the PCR. Assay used: immunoSEQ multiplex PCR; TCRdb lists only in-frame clones, some missing. The sample consists of about 160,000 clones, 60% to 85% of them appearing once. The J gene is TRBJ2-5, the V gene TRBV5-1; D is uncertain. The receptor's source is a woman between 35 and 50 years old in good health and CMV-seropositive. The sequenced material came from PBMCs. The CDR3 loop reads CASSSNQETQYF. The CDR3 nucleotides read TGCGCCAGCAGCTCCAACCAAGAGACCCAGTACTTC. The whole variable domain, filled in from reference TRBV5-1 and TRBJ2-5, reads KAGVTQTPRYLIKTRGQQVTLSCSPISGHRSVSWYQQTPGQGLQFLFEYFSETQRNKGNFPGRFSGRQFSNSRSEMNVSTLELGDSALYLCASSSNQETQYFGPGTRLLVL.